The 24 T cell receptor beta chains given below trace back to one sample, sequenced in a study of blood T cells in healthy people across ages. A J-beta primer mix and a sample-barcoded 5' primer were used in a second PCR of about 7 to 12 cycles. MiXCR was run by TCRdb on the 5' RACE reads, yielding one entry per CDR3 protein. The table shows around 1,600,000 distinct CDR3 sequences, with under 55% occurring only once. The sample comprised blood. These TCRs come from a woman aged 18-30 years in good health.

This clonotype turned up a few times. This chain links TRBV29-1 with TRBJ2-7, with D perhaps TRBD1 (5 bases). The germline V and J ends were trimmed by 4 bases and 5 bases, with 12 bases remaining between them. The CDR3 runs to 12 residues. The germline gives CDR1 SQVTM, CDR2 ANQGSEA. For the CDR3, the DNA is TGCAGCGTTGGGACATTTGAGAACGAGCAGTACTTC. Protein sequence: CSVGTFENEQYF.

This clonotype occurred many times. The rearrangement uses TRBV27 and TRBJ1-5; possible D gene TRBD1, 5 bases. CDR1 MNHEY and CDR2 SMNVEV come from the germline V gene (reference sequence). There are 15 residues in the CDR3. V was pared by 4 bases and J by 0 bases, with 10 bases between. The CDR3: CASSWDANSNQPQHF. CDR3 DNA sequence: TGTGCCAGCAGTTGGGACGCAAATAGCAATCAGCCCCAGCATTTT.

V gene TRBV12-3 or TRBV12-4 combines with J gene TRBJ1-1, with TRBD1 as a possible D gene (5 bases). The CDR3 length is 14 residues. The V gene lost 5 bases and the J gene lost 0 bases, with 10 bases spanning the gap. In DNA, the CDR3 is TGTGCCAGCAGTGACAAGGACATGAACACTGAAGCTTTCTTT. It is translated as CASSDKDMNTEAFF.

This clonotype was detected a few times. One end of the junction is discordant with germline, which a read error may explain. The chain employs TRBV7-7 and TRBJ1-4, with a tentative D call TRBD1 (5 bases). The CDR3 is 13 residues long. CDR1 SSHAT and CDR2 FNYEAQ come from the germline V gene (reference sequence). The CDR3 region is CASSLDSNEKLFF. CDR3 coding DNA: TGTGCTAGCAGCTTAGACAGTAATGAAAAACTGTTTTTT. Combining the CDR3 with reference TRBV7-7 and TRBJ1-4 gives the whole variable domain GAGVSQSPRYKVTKRGQDVTLRCDPISSHATLYWYQQALGQGPEFLTYFNYEAQPDKSGLPSDRFSAERPEGSISTLTIQRTEQRDSAMYRCASSLDSNEKLFFGSGTQLSVL.

Only a few counts were recorded for this clonotype. The junction departs from the called germline gene at one end, perhaps through a read error. V gene TRBV3-1 combines with J gene TRBJ2-5; D is uncertain. The CDR3 consists of 14 residues. The V gene's germline CDR1 is LGHDT and CDR2 YNNKEL (reference sequence). Here the CDR3 reads CASNQPLLEETQYF. CDR3 nucleotide sequence: TGTGCCAGCAACCAACCCCTTTTAGAAGAGACCCAGTACTTC.

The V and J genes are TRBV4-1 and TRBJ1-2; maybe TRBD1 (5 bases). With 2 bases removed from V and 5 bases from J, the gap between germline ends came to 18 bases. The CDR3 consists of 16 residues. Germline CDR1 reads MGHRA; CDR2 reads YSYEKL. The DNA for the CDR3 is TGCGCCAGCAGCCAAAGTGCGGGGGGATTGGGGTATGGCTACACCTTC. Its translation: CASSQSAGGLGYGYTF.

The chain is built from TRBV12-3 or TRBV12-4 and TRBJ2-4; maybe TRBD2 (5 bases). V shed 2 bases and J shed 13 bases, with 9 bases lying between them. The CDR3 loop spans 11 amino acids. The CDR3 reads CASSLWRGQYF. Here the CDR3 DNA reads TGTGCCAGCAGTTTATGGCGCGGGCAGTACTTC.

The V and J genes are TRBV3-1 and TRBJ2-5; D might be TRBD2 (5 bases). CDR1 is LGHDT, CDR2 YNNKEL, per germline (reference sequence). Deletions cut 0 bases from V and 8 bases from J, with 13 bases between. This CDR3 comprises 14 residues. CDR3 DNA: TGTGCCAGCAGCCAAGAGAGGCTAGCTAGAACCCAGTACTTC. The encoded protein is CASSQERLARTQYF.

The J gene is TRBJ2-7, the V gene TRBV10-3; 10 nucleotides match TRBD2. Per the germline V gene, CDR1 is ENHRY and CDR2 is SYGVKD. The CDR3 runs to 16 residues. Trimming at V came to 0 bases and at J to 5 bases, leaving 7 bases not matched to a gene. CDR3 protein: CAISESASGSLNEQYF. CDR3 DNA sequence: TGTGCCATCAGTGAGTCCGCTAGCGGGAGTTTAAACGAGCAGTACTTC.

Of note for this clonotype: One end of the junction is discordant with germline, which a read error may explain. This chain uses TRBV16 with TRBJ2-3, with D hard to call. The germline V gene has CDR1 KGHSY and CDR2 FQNENV. The CDR3 runs to 12 residues. The CDR3 here is CVSSTNTDTQYF. CDR3 DNA: TGTGTCAGCAGCACAAACACAGATACGCAGTATTTT.

This clonotype was detected a few times. This chain uses TRBV7-2 with TRBJ1-2; D is unresolved. V was shortened by 0 bases and J by 5 bases, with 10 bases between the two germline ends. CDR3 length: 14 amino acids. Looked up from germline, CDR1 is SGHTA and CDR2 is FQGNSA. The CDR3 DNA is TGTGCCAGCAGCTTAGCATTCGATTCTTATGGCTACACCTTC. It encodes CASSLAFDSYGYTF.

J is TRBJ2-2 and V is TRBV7-2; D not resolved. Trimming took off 3 bases at V and 8 bases at J, with 7 bases between the two ends. Germline CDR1 and CDR2: SGHTA and FQGNSA. The CDR3 sequence is 12 residues long. CDR3 loop: CASSLYRGELFF. Written as DNA, the CDR3 is TGTGCCAGCAGCTTGTACCGGGGGGAGCTGTTTTTT.

The table lists this clonotype with a few counts. This sequence joins TRBV7-3 and TRBJ2-1; 7 nucleotides match TRBD1. The V gene's germline CDR1 is SGHTA and CDR2 FQGTGA. The V gene end was trimmed by 4 bases and the J gene end by 2 bases; junction bases not matched to a gene: 5. CDR3 length: 15 residues. The CDR3, as DNA: TGTGCCAGCAGCTACCGGGACAGCCCCTACAATGAGCAGTTCTTC. Translating gives CASSYRDSPYNEQFF.

This chain links TRBV4-1 with TRBJ2-7; a weak D match, TRBD1 (5 bases). The CDR3 covers 15 residues. V was shortened by 0 bases and J by 10 bases, with 19 bases between the two germline ends. Germline CDR1 is MGHRA and CDR2 is YSYEKL. The CDR3 DNA reads TGCGCCAGCAGCCAAGAAAGAGCAGGGATGATTGAACAGTACTTC. Its translation: CASSQERAGMIEQYF.

This clonotype turned up a few times. The rearrangement joins TRBV5-6 to TRBJ2-3; a possible D gene is TRBD2 (6 bases). Trimming shortened V by 5 bases and J by 4 bases, and 20 bases separated the two germline ends. Germline CDR1 is SGHDT and CDR2 is YYEEEE. The CDR3 has 16 residues. The CDR3 DNA sequence: TGTGCCAGCAGATCAACTCCATACCGGGAGTCAGATACGCAGTATTTT. This translates into CASRSTPYRESDTQYF.

The chain links TRBV7-2 to TRBJ2-3; D is uncertain. Trimming took off 1 base at V and 4 bases at J, with 9 bases between the two ends. The germline gives CDR1 SGHTA, CDR2 FQGNSA. This CDR3 spans 14 amino acids. CDR3 region: CASSLEMLADTQYF. The CDR3 DNA follows: TGTGCCAGCAGCTTAGAGATGCTGGCAGATACGCAGTATTTT.

This clonotype was recorded at least ten times. The chain couples TRBV29-1 to TRBJ2-1, with 7 bases that match TRBD2. Germline-derived CDR1 and CDR2 are SQVTM and ANQGSEA. There are 13 residues in the CDR3. Trimming cost V 7 bases and J 7 bases; bases outside gene matches: 10. CDR3 coding DNA: TGCAGCGCTCAGACTAGCATTGGGAATGAGCAGTTCTTC. Protein product: CSAQTSIGNEQFF.

The chain recombines TRBV20-1 with TRBJ2-5; D not resolved. The germline CDR1 and CDR2 sequences are DFQATT and SNEGSKA (reference sequence). The CDR3 spans 15 residues. Trimming cost V 1 base and J 4 bases, with 16 bases left between them. The DNA of the CDR3 is TGCAGTGCTAGAGTCGAACTCCCAATGGGAGAGACCCAGTACTTC. Translation gives CSARVELPMGETQYF.

The CDR3 DNA reads TGTGCCAGCAGTTTATGGCGGGGGGGAGGGGAGCAGTACTTC. Protein product: CASSLWRGGGEQYF. The V call is TRBV27, the J call TRBJ2-7; 9 positions match TRBD2. The germline gives CDR1 MNHEY, CDR2 SMNVEV (reference sequence). The CDR3 length is 14 residues. V dropped 1 base and J dropped 7; count of bases not matched to a gene: 5.

The chain combines TRBV4-2 with TRBJ2-4, with D possibly being TRBD2 (6 bases). The end of the DNA fits TRBJ2-7 better, so the J call may be wrong. CDR3 length: 16 amino acids. The germline gives CDR1 LGHNA, CDR2 YNFKEQ. The DNA for the CDR3 is TGTGCCAGCAGCCAAGAGGTGGCGGGGTACTACTACGAGCAGTACTTC. Translation gives CASSQEVAGYYYEQYF.

This clonotype came up a few times. The rearrangement uses TRBV20-1 and TRBJ2-1; a possible D gene is TRBD2 (6 bases). The CDR3 is 12 amino acids. Trimming pared 6 bases from V and 5 bases from J, leaving 11 bases between. Per the germline V gene, CDR1 is DFQATT and CDR2 is SNEGSKA (reference sequence). The CDR3 DNA reads as TGCAGTGCCCGGGGACTTCACAATGAGCAGTTCTTC. It codes for CSARGLHNEQFF.

This clonotype was seen only a few times. The chain couples TRBV29-1 to TRBJ1-1, with unresolved D. The CDR3 consists of 13 residues. The ends were cut back, 4 bases at V and 0 bases at J, with 9 bases in the middle. Germline V gives CDR1 SQVTM, CDR2 ANQGSEA. The CDR3 here is CSVVTRMNTEAFF. Here the CDR3 DNA reads TGCAGCGTTGTTACAAGGATGAACACTGAAGCTTTCTTT.

This clonotype was picked up a small number of times. The V call is TRBV19, the J call TRBJ1-5; 8 bases are a match to TRBD1. Per the germline V gene, CDR1 is LNHDA and CDR2 is SQIVND (reference sequence). The J segment lost 2 bases and the V segment lost 2 bases, leaving 8 bases of the junction unmatched. The CDR3 is 17 amino acids. In DNA, the CDR3 is TGTGCCAGTAGTATATCCAGGGGGCAAAGAGGCAATCAGCCCCAGCATTTT. This gives the protein CASSISRGQRGNQPQHF.

Note on this clonotype: This clone may be a read error of a much larger clone one base away. The chain links TRBV7-2 to TRBJ2-3; the D is unclear. Germline V gene lookup returns CDR1 SGHTA and CDR2 FQGNSA. The CDR3 has 15 residues. The CDR3 DNA reads TGTGCCAGCAGCTTAGACCTTTATAGCACAGAGACGCAGTATTTT. Its protein is CASSLDLYSTETQYF.